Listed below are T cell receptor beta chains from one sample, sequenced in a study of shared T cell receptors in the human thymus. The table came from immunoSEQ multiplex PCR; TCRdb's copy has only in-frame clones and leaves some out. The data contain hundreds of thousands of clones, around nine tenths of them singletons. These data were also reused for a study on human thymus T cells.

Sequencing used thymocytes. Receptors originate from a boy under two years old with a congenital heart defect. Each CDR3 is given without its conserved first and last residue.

CDR3: ASSGSGPQY; V: TRBV5-6; J: TRBJ2-5; length: 9
CDR3: ASSLSQGFCEQY; V: TRBV11-1; J: TRBJ2-7; length: 12
CDR3: ASRTQGGTEAF; V: TRBV25-1; J: TRBJ1-1; length: 11
CDR3: ASSPGQEPSGANVLT; V: TRBV4-1; J: TRBJ2-6; length: 15
CDR3: SVEGGGHHTDTQY; V: TRBV29-1; J: TRBJ2-3; length: 13
CDR3: ASNAGGFTEAF; V: TRBV19; J: TRBJ1-1; length: 11
CDR3: ASSLPGHGYEQY; V: TRBV7-2; J: TRBJ2-7; length: 12
CDR3: SVVIQLREQF; V: TRBV29-1; J: TRBJ2-1; length: 10
CDR3: ASTKGGDNEQF; V: TRBV19; J: TRBJ2-1; length: 11
CDR3: ASSPRTSEYNEQF; V: TRBV27; J: TRBJ2-1; length: 13
CDR3: ASSPMTGTNEQF; V: TRBV16; J: TRBJ2-1; length: 12
CDR3: ASSMSQNYEQY; V: TRBV19; J: TRBJ2-7; length: 11
CDR3: ASSSRHRGMNTEAF; V: TRBV7-8; J: TRBJ1-1; length: 14
CDR3: ASSKREREGYSYNEQF; V: TRBV21-1; J: TRBJ2-1; length: 16
CDR3: ASSEAPSGSLYNEQF; V: TRBV6-1; J: TRBJ2-1; length: 15
CDR3: SARPGETQY; V: TRBV20-1; J: TRBJ2-5; length: 9
CDR3: ATNGQGGTDTQY; V: TRBV25-1; J: TRBJ2-3; length: 12
CDR3: AWSVEDIYTGELF; V: TRBV30; J: TRBJ2-2; length: 13
CDR3: ASRPTIGTGTGNTIY; V: TRBV27; J: TRBJ1-3; length: 15
CDR3: ASSLGAGGSRILSYEQY; V: TRBV7-6; J: TRBJ2-7; length: 17
CDR3: ASSLAGRGEVNQPQH; V: TRBV7-8; J: TRBJ1-5; length: 15
CDR3: ASGSSGRATDTQY; V: TRBV12-5; J: TRBJ2-3; length: 13